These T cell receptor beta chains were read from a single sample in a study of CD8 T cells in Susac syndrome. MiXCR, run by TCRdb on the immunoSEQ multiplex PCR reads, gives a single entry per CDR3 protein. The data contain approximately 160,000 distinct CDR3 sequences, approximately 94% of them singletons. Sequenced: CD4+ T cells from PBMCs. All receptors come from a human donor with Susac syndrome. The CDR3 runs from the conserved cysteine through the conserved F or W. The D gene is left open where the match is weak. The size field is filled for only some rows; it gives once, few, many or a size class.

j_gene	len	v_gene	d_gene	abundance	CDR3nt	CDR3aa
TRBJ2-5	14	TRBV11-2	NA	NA	TGTGCCAGCAGTAGCTACGGGACCCAAGAGACCCAGTACTTC	CASSSYGTQETQYF
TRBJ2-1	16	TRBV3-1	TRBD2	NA	TGTGCCAGCAGCCAAGGTGGAACTAGCGGGGGGGTCGTGCAGTTCTTC	CASSQGGTSGGVVQFF
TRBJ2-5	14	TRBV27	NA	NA	TGTGCCAGCAGCCCGACTTTCCTCCAAGAGACCCAGTACTTC	CASSPTFLQETQYF
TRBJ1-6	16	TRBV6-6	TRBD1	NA	TGTGCCAGCAGCCTAACTCACAGGGGATCTGATTCACCCCTCCACTTT	CASSLTHRGSDSPLHF
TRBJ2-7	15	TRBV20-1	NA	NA	TGCAGTGCTAGAGGGCCCGAATGGGCTTCCTACGAGCAGTACTTC	CSARGPEWASYEQYF
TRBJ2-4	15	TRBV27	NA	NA	TGTGCCAGCAGTTTAAGGCAGGGGGCCAAAAACATTCAGTACTTC	CASSLRQGAKNIQYF
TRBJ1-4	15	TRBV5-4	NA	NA	TGTGCCAGCAGCTTGAAACAGGGAATGGGTGAAAAACTGTTTTTT	CASSLKQGMGEKLFF
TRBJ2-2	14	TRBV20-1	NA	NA	TGCAGTGCTAGAGTCTCAGGGAGTACCGGGGAGCTGTTTTTT	CSARVSGSTGELFF
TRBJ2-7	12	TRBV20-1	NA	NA	TGCAGTGCCCTTGGGCAGACCTACGAGCAGTACTTC	CSALGQTYEQYF
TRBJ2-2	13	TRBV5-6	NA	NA	TGTGCCAGCAGCTTCAGGGACCGTCCTGGGCTGTTTTTT	CASSFRDRPGLFF
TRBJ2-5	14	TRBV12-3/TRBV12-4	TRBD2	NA	TGTGCCAGCAGTGATACTAGCGGGGGGGAGACCCAGTACTTC	CASSDTSGGETQYF
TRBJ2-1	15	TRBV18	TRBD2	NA	TGTGCCAGCTCACCGTCGCGGGGGGAGTACAATGAGCAGTTCTTC	CASSPSRGEYNEQFF
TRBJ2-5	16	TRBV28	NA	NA	TGTGCCAGCGGCTATGTGGGGGGCCTAGTAGAGGAGACCCAGTACTTC	CASGYVGGLVEETQYF
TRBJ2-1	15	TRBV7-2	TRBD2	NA	TGTGCCAGCAGGGCGGGAAGCGGGAATTTCGATGAGCAGTTCTTC	CASRAGSGNFDEQFF
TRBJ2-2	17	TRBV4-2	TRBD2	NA	TGTGCCAGCAGCCAAGTCGGGGGGTATACTAACACCGGGGAGCTGTTTTTT	CASSQVGGYTNTGELFF
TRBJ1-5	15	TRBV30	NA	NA	TGTGCCTGGGGAGGACCAGGGGCCCAGGGCCAGCCCCAGCATTTT	CAWGGPGAQGQPQHF
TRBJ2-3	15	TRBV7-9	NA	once	TGTGCCAGCAGCCTACTAGGCGGATCAACAGATACGCAGTATTTT	CASSLLGGSTDTQYF
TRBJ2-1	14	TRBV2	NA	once	TGTGCCAGCCGACAGTTTAGCTCCTACAATGAGCAGTTCTTC	CASRQFSSYNEQFF
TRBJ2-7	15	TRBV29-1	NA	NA	TGCAGCGTAAGATACCGGGACGTAAGCTCCTACGAGCAGTACTTC	CSVRYRDVSSYEQYF
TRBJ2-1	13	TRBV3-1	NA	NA	TGTGCCAGCAGCCAAGGCAGGTACAATGAGCAGTTCTTC	CASSQGRYNEQFF
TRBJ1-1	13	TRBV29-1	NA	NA	TGCAGCGTTGGAAGGTCCCAAGGGGGTGAAGCTTTCTTT	CSVGRSQGGEAFF
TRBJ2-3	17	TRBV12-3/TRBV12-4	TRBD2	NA	TGTGCCAGCAGTGCCCTTCTAGCGGGACTAAGCACAGATACGCAGTATTTT	CASSALLAGLSTDTQYF
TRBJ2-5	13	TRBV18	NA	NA	TGTGCCAGCTCACCAGAGTTTCAAGAGACCCAGTACTTC	CASSPEFQETQYF
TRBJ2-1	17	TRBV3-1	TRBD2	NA	TGTGCCAGCAGCCAACTACCCGTCCGGACTAGCTACAATGAGCAGTTCTTC	CASSQLPVRTSYNEQFF
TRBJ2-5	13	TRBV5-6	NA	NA	TGTGCCAGCAGCTCCTCGGGAGCAGAGACCCAGTACTTC	CASSSSGAETQYF
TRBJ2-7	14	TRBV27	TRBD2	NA	TGTGCCAGCAGTTTGGGGCAGAACCGGGGAGGGGAGTACTTC	CASSLGQNRGGEYF
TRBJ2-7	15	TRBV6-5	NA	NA	TGTGCCAGCAGGCGGGGGACAGAGGGCTCCTACGAGCAGTACTTC	CASRRGTEGSYEQYF
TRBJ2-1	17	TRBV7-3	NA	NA	TGTGCCAGCAGCTTAAAGGCTCAGGGAGCGGTCTACAATGAGCAGTTCTTC	CASSLKAQGAVYNEQFF
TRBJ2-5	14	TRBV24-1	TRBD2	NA	TGTGCCACCAGTGCCGGACTAGCGGTCGAGACCCAGTACTTC	CATSAGLAVETQYF
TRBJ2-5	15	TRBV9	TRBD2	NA	TGTGCCAGCAGCGTACTAGCGGGAGCCAAAGGGACCCAGTACTTC	CASSVLAGAKGTQYF
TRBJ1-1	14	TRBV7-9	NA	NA	TGTGCCAGCAGCTTACTCCCCCCGAACACTGAAGCTTTCTTT	CASSLLPPNTEAFF
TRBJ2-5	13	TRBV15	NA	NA	TGTGCCACCAAGGGCCAGGACCAAGAGACCCAGTACTTC	CATKGQDQETQYF
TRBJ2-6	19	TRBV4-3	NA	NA	TGCGCCAGCAGCCAAGAACTCGGGGCCCCCTACTCTGGGGCCAACGTCCTGACTTTC	CASSQELGAPYSGANVLTF
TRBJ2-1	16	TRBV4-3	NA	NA	TGCGCCAGCAGCCAAGGGAGCGGGCACACCTACAATGAGCAGTTCTTC	CASSQGSGHTYNEQFF
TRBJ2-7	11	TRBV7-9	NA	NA	TGTGCCAGCAGCTCTCCCTTGGTGCAGTACTTC	CASSSPLVQYF
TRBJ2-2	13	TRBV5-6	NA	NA	TGTGCCAGTAGAAGGGGTTTCGCCGGGGAGCTGTTTTTT	CASRRGFAGELFF
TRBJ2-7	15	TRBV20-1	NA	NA	TGCAGTGCTAGAAGCCTTGACAGACCAACCTACGAGCAGTACTTC	CSARSLDRPTYEQYF
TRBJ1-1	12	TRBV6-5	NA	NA	TGTGCCAGCAGTTCCCGGGGCTATGAAGCTTTCTTT	CASSSRGYEAFF
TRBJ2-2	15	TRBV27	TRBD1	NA	TGTGCCAGCAGTTCGGACAGGGGATTCTCCGGGGAGCTGTTTTTT	CASSSDRGFSGELFF
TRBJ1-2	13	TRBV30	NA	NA	TGTGCCTGGCCCCTGGGACCCAGCTATGGCTACACCTTC	CAWPLGPSYGYTF
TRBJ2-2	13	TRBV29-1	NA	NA	TGCAGCGTTGAAGGCTCGAACACCGGGGAGCTGTTTTTT	CSVEGSNTGELFF
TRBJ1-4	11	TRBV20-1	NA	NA	TGCAGTGCTAGTTGGGATGAAAAACTGTTTTTT	CSASWDEKLFF
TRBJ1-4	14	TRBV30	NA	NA	TGTGCCTGGACTCACGGACAGCCTAATGAAAAACTGTTTTTT	CAWTHGQPNEKLFF
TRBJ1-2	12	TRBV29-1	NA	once	TGCAGCGTTGTCCCGGCAGGTCGGGGCTACACCTTC	CSVVPAGRGYTF
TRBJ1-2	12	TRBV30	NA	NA	TGTGCCTGGAGTGTTGGTCCCGAGGTCTACACCTTC	CAWSVGPEVYTF
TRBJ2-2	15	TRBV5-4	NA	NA	TGTGCCAGCAGCCCCGGGGAGTCGAACACCGGGGAGCTGTTTTTT	CASSPGESNTGELFF
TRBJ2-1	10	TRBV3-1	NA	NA	TGTGCCAGCAGCCAAGATCATGTGGTTTTC	CASSQDHVVF
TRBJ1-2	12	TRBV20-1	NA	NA	TGCAGTGCTAGAGACTTCGGCTATGGCTACACCTTC	CSARDFGYGYTF
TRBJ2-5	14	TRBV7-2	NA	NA	TGTGCCAGCAGCTTAGCCGGACCCCTTGAGACCCAGTACTTC	CASSLAGPLETQYF
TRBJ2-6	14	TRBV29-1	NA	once	TGCAGCGTTGTTATGGACTCTGGGGCCAACGTCCTGACTTTC	CSVVMDSGANVLTF
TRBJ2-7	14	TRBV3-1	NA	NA	TGTGCCAGCAGCCATTGGACGGTCTCCTACGAGCAGTACTTC	CASSHWTVSYEQYF
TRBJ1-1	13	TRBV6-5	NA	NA	TGTGCCAGCAGACAAACCGGACGAAGTGAAGCTTTCTTT	CASRQTGRSEAFF
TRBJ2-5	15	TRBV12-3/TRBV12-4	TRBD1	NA	TGTGCCAGCAGCCAGACTCGACAGGGCCAAGAGACCCAGTACTTC	CASSQTRQGQETQYF
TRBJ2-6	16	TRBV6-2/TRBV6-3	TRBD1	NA	TGTGCCAGCACCCCGGGACAGTCCTCTGGGGCCAACGTCCTGACTTTC	CASTPGQSSGANVLTF
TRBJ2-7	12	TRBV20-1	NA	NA	TGCAGTGCTAGCGACACCGGCTACGAGCAGTACTTC	CSASDTGYEQYF